These T cell receptor beta chains were read from a single sample in a study of blood T cell repertoires in COVID-19. Sequenced by immunoSEQ multiplex PCR; TCRdb stores in-frame clones only, minus some. Of around 100,000 clones detected, roughly 87% appear once; the ten largest clones hold around 6.2%. The material sequenced was peripheral blood. These receptors were collected from a human donor in a cohort sampled during active COVID-19. The CDR3 runs from the conserved cysteine through the conserved F or W. Fields, in order: J gene, D gene, clone size, V gene, CDR3 protein, CDR3 DNA. The D gene is left open where the match is weak. Rows may omit the clone size; those that give it use once, few, many or a size class.

>TRBJ2-7|TRBD1|-|TRBV5-6
CASSLVGQGGEQYF
TGTGCCAGCAGCTTAGTGGGACAGGGTGGCGAGCAGTACTTC
>TRBJ2-7|-|once|TRBV13
CASSLSQAFSKGEQYF
TGTGCCAGCAGCTTGTCACAGGCATTTTCTAAGGGCGAGCAGTACTTC
>TRBJ1-3|-|once|TRBV28
CASSFEESGNTIYF
TGTGCCAGCAGTTTCGAGGAATCTGGAAACACCATATATTTT
>TRBJ2-3|-|few|TRBV2
CASKGLISTDTQYF
TGTGCCAGCAAGGGACTGATAAGCACAGATACGCAGTATTTT
>TRBJ1-3|-|-|TRBV9
CASSTPGGDTIYF
TGTGCCAGCAGCACCCCCGGGGGGGACACCATATATTTT
>TRBJ1-2|-|-|TRBV30
CAWSVLGRNYGYTF
TGTGCCTGGAGTGTACTGGGGCGCAACTATGGCTACACCTTC
>TRBJ2-1|-|-|TRBV29-1
CSVEFGVWVRNEQFF
TGCAGCGTTGAGTTCGGGGTCTGGGTTCGGAATGAGCAGTTCTTC
>TRBJ1-4|-|-|TRBV27
CASSKGWQGEKLFF
TGTGCCAGCAGCAAGGGGTGGCAAGGTGAAAAACTGTTTTTT
>TRBJ2-3|TRBD1|once|TRBV23-1
CASSHKSGQGAGDTQYF
TGCGCCAGCAGCCACAAATCGGGACAGGGGGCTGGAGATACGCAGTATTTT
>TRBJ1-6|TRBD1|-|TRBV19
CASSDRGPYNSPLHF
TGTGCCAGTAGCGACAGGGGTCCCTATAATTCACCCCTCCACTTT
>TRBJ2-7|TRBD1|-|TRBV5-1
CASTGTDITYEQYF
TGCGCCAGCACCGGGACAGACATCACCTACGAGCAGTACTTC
>TRBJ2-5|TRBD1|-|TRBV6-5
CASSPGTGGLETQYF
TGTGCCAGCAGCCCCGGGACAGGGGGCCTGGAGACCCAGTACTTC
>TRBJ2-5|-|few|TRBV4-1
CASSQGLQGWTQYF
TGCGCCAGCAGCCAAGGATTACAGGGTTGGACCCAGTACTTC
>TRBJ2-1|-|-|TRBV5-1
CASSLTSYEQFF
TGCGCCAGCAGCCTTACTAGCTATGAGCAGTTCTTC
>TRBJ1-4|-|once|TRBV6-4
CASRRRGQLASNEKLFF
TGTGCCAGCAGGAGGCGGGGGCAGCTCGCATCTAATGAAAAACTGTTTTTT
>TRBJ2-7|-|-|TRBV28
CASSRLLGGTYEQYF
TGTGCCAGCAGCCGCTTATTGGGGGGAACCTACGAGCAGTACTTC
>TRBJ2-4|TRBD2|-|TRBV7-2
CASSLAGLAGSGENIQYF
TGTGCCAGCAGCTTAGCGGGACTAGCGGGGTCAGGGGAAAACATTCAGTACTTC
>TRBJ1-6|-|-|TRBV7-2
CASRHAPGSRGPLHF
TGTGCCAGCAGGCATGCACCCGGAAGCCGAGGCCCCCTCCACTTT
>TRBJ1-5|TRBD1|-|TRBV10-3
CAIQGDSNQPQHF
TGTGCCATCCAGGGGGATAGCAATCAGCCCCAGCATTTT
>TRBJ2-6|TRBD1|few|TRBV3-1/TRBV3-2
CASETFRDRGSGANVLTF
TGTGCCAGCGAGACTTTCCGGGACAGGGGCTCTGGGGCCAACGTCCTGACTTTC
>TRBJ2-6|TRBD2|-|TRBV19
CASSRGGSNSGANVLTF
TGTGCCAGTAGTAGGGGGGGATCCAACTCTGGGGCCAACGTCCTGACTTTC
>TRBJ2-1|TRBD1|-|TRBV2
CASSEMGQDYNEQFF
TGTGCCAGCAGCGAAATGGGACAGGATTACAATGAGCAGTTCTTC
>TRBJ2-3|TRBD2|-|TRBV27
CASSSPASSGRVEDTQYF
TGTGCCAGCAGTTCTCCCGCCTCTAGCGGGAGGGTGGAAGATACGCAGTATTTT
>TRBJ2-7|TRBD1|few|TRBV5-6
CASSRPTGSYEQYF
TGTGCCAGCAGCCGCCCGACAGGGTCTTACGAGCAGTACTTC
>TRBJ2-2|TRBD1|-|TRBV7-9
CASSFDRGRGTGELFF
TGTGCCAGCAGCTTTGACAGGGGTCGGGGCACCGGGGAGCTGTTTTTT
>TRBJ1-3|-|-|TRBV11-2
CASSWTQASGNTIYF
TGTGCCAGCAGCTGGACACAGGCTTCAGGAAACACCATATATTTT
>TRBJ1-5|-|-|TRBV6-1
CASSDGGVSNQPQHF
TGTGCCAGCAGTGACGGAGGGGTTAGCAATCAGCCCCAGCATTTT
>TRBJ2-3|-|-|TRBV29-1
CSVVAGSADTQYF
TGCAGCGTTGTGGCAGGGTCCGCAGATACGCAGTATTTT
>TRBJ1-1|TRBD1|-|TRBV12-5
CASGLVRSYGSSSRTGDTEAFF
TGTGCTAGTGGTTTGGTACGATCTTATGGGTCGTCTTCCCGGACAGGGGACACTGAAGCTTTCTTT
>TRBJ2-7|-|-|TRBV5-5
CASSLVLQAYEQYF
TGTGCCAGCAGCTTGGTGCTACAGGCCTACGAGCAGTACTTC
>TRBJ1-2|TRBD1|once|TRBV7-9
CASAFRGASNYGYTF
TGTGCCAGCGCCTTCAGGGGGGCCTCTAACTATGGCTACACCTTC
>TRBJ2-7|TRBD1|-|TRBV5-4
CASSDTGTGSHEQYF
TGTGCCAGCAGCGATACCGGGACAGGGAGCCACGAGCAGTACTTC
>TRBJ2-7|-|-|TRBV27
CASSRNPAWSEEQYF
TGTGCCAGCAGCCGAAATCCCGCCTGGAGCGAGGAGCAGTACTTC
>TRBJ2-2|TRBD1|-|TRBV5-1
CASSSGQVSGELFF
TGCGCCAGCAGCTCCGGACAGGTGTCCGGGGAGCTGTTTTTT
>TRBJ2-5|-|-|TRBV7-9
CASSLAHAVLPLQETQYF
TGTGCCAGCAGCTTAGCGCACGCCGTACTACCTCTCCAAGAGACCCAGTACTTC
>TRBJ2-3|-|-|TRBV4-1
CASSQGGSGIKTDTQYF
TGCGCCAGCAGCCAAGGAGGTAGCGGAATCAAGACGGATACGCAGTATTTT
>TRBJ2-7|TRBD2|-|TRBV5-3
CARSPKVLAGVNSYEQYF
TGTGCCAGAAGCCCCAAGGTCCTAGCGGGTGTAAACTCCTACGAGCAGTACTTC
>TRBJ2-1|TRBD2|-|TRBV15
CATSRDIGGYEQFF
TGTGCCACCAGCAGAGATATCGGGGGGTACGAGCAGTTCTTC
>TRBJ1-2|TRBD1|-|TRBV5-6
CAGKDREYDGYTF
TGTGCTGGAAAGGACAGGGAGTATGATGGCTACACCTTC
>TRBJ1-3|TRBD1|-|TRBV6-6
CASSSGTGDSGNTIYF
TGTGCCAGCAGTTCGGGAACAGGGGACTCTGGAAACACCATATATTTT
>TRBJ1-1|TRBD1|-|TRBV6-6
CASTGEPGQGNTEAFF
TGTGCCAGCACCGGGGAACCGGGACAGGGTAATACTGAAGCTTTCTTT
>TRBJ2-1|TRBD2|-|TRBV6-7
CASSYSTSGGGPNEQFF
TGTGCCAGCAGTTACTCAACTAGCGGGGGTGGACCCAATGAGCAGTTCTTC
>TRBJ1-5|TRBD1|-|TRBV28
CASSPVGQPLHF
TGTGCCAGCAGTCCCGTGGGACAGCCCTTGCATTTT
>TRBJ2-1|TRBD1|-|TRBV27
CASSPSQGESYNEQFF
TGTGCCAGCAGCCCTTCACAGGGGGAATCCTACAATGAGCAGTTCTTC
>TRBJ2-2|TRBD2|-|TRBV5-4
CASSSIAGEFTGELFF
TGTGCCAGCAGCTCTATTGCGGGGGAGTTCACCGGGGAGCTGTTTTTT
>TRBJ1-1|TRBD1|-|TRBV14
CASSQLQGANTEAFF
TGTGCCAGCAGCCAACTTCAGGGGGCGAACACTGAAGCTTTCTTT
>TRBJ2-2|-|-|TRBV7-3
CASSSPFGELFF
TGTGCCAGCAGCTCCCCGTTCGGGGAGCTGTTTTTT
>TRBJ2-5|-|-|TRBV3-1/TRBV3-2
CASTLRRGLRETQYF
TGTGCCAGCACCCTAAGGCGGGGCCTTAGAGAGACCCAGTACTTC
>TRBJ1-6|TRBD1|-|TRBV5-5
CASSLKLLGTGRNSPLHF
TGTGCCAGCAGCTTGAAACTACTAGGGACAGGGAGAAATTCACCCCTCCACTTT
>TRBJ2-7|TRBD2|-|TRBV27
CASSYVLAGGPQGSYEQYF
TGTGCCAGCTCCTACGTACTAGCGGGAGGGCCCCAGGGCTCCTACGAGCAGTACTTC
>TRBJ2-3|TRBD2|-|TRBV11-3
CASSLDRASGFTDTQYF
TGTGCCAGCAGCTTAGATCGGGCTAGCGGCTTCACAGATACGCAGTATTTT
>TRBJ2-5|TRBD2|-|TRBV19
CASSARTSGRYQETQYF
TGTGCCAGTAGTGCGCGGACTAGCGGGAGGTACCAAGAGACCCAGTACTTC
>TRBJ2-2|-|-|TRBV14
CASSPFLANTGELFF
TGTGCCAGCAGTCCCTTTCTAGCGAACACCGGGGAGCTGTTTTTT
>TRBJ2-3|TRBD2|-|TRBV7-3
CASSFGAGGPVSRTDTQYF
TGTGCCAGCAGCTTTGGGGCGGGGGGGCCCGTCTCCCGCACAGATACGCAGTATTTT
>TRBJ2-7|-|-|TRBV27
CASSTRGSYEQYF
TGTGCCAGCAGTACCAGGGGATCCTACGAGCAGTACTTC
>TRBJ2-7|-|once|TRBV4-1
CASSQDGTEAGLSSSYEQYF
TGCGCCAGCAGCCAAGATGGGACAGAAGCGGGTTTGTCGTCCTCCTACGAGCAGTACTTC
>TRBJ1-1|-|-|TRBV21-1
CASSTATGWNSEAFF
TGTGCCAGCAGCACTGCTACAGGGTGGAACTCTGAAGCTTTCTTT
>TRBJ2-2|-|once|TRBV5-1
CASSLSGTNTGELFF
TGCGCCAGCAGCTTGAGCGGAACGAACACCGGGGAGCTGTTTTTT
>TRBJ2-7|TRBD1|-|TRBV7-9
CASSTSWGQGSEQYF
TGTGCCAGCAGCACAAGCTGGGGACAGGGGAGCGAGCAGTACTTC